A selection of T cell receptor beta chains follows, all from one sample in a study of cytomegalovirus exposure and HLA in healthy donors. Produced via immunoSEQ multiplex PCR; TCRdb's table is partial and in-frame only. Of approximately 100,000 clones in the sample, roughly 70% are singletons; the top ten hold 2.5% to 3%. The material sequenced was PBMCs. The receptor set was obtained from a male donor in good health and CMV-seropositive. Both conserved end residues are part of each CDR3. Each record gives: V gene, clone size, J gene, D gene, CDR3 length, CDR3 protein, CDR3 DNA. D genes are given only for firm matches. The size entry is marked missing in some rows and otherwise reads once, few, many or a size class.

>TRBV5-1|many|TRBJ2-3|-|14
CASSLARSTDTQYF
TGCGCCAGCAGCTTGGCCAGAAGCACAGATACGCAGTATTTT
>TRBV7-6|-|TRBJ2-7|-|13
CASSASDSYEQYF
TGTGCCAGCAGCGCTAGCGACTCCTACGAGCAGTACTTC
>TRBV5-4|-|TRBJ2-1|TRBD2|16
CASRLLSGREMNEQFF
TGTGCCAGCAGACTACTCAGCGGGAGGGAGATGAATGAGCAGTTCTTC
>TRBV5-1|-|TRBJ1-2|-|13
CASSLSWGDGYTF
TGCGCCAGCAGCTTGAGCTGGGGGGATGGCTACACCTTC
>TRBV11-2|-|TRBJ1-1|-|16
CASSLGQGRDSTEAFF
TGTGCCAGCAGCTTAGGACAAGGCAGGGATAGCACTGAAGCTTTCTTT
>TRBV6-4|-|TRBJ2-5|TRBD2|14
CASSERGGQETQYF
TGTGCCAGCAGTGAGCGGGGGGGCCAAGAGACCCAGTACTTC
>TRBV9|-|TRBJ2-2|-|14
CASSGQSRTGELFF
TGTGCCAGCAGCGGACAATCACGCACCGGGGAGCTGTTTTTT
>TRBV7-2|-|TRBJ1-2|-|18
CASSETITGPSTNYGYTF
TGTGCCAGCAGCGAAACTATTACAGGGCCCTCGACTAACTATGGCTACACCTTC
>TRBV6-5|-|TRBJ2-1|-|11
CASRITGEEFF
TGTGCCAGCAGAATAACGGGAGAGGAGTTCTTC
>TRBV5-5|few|TRBJ1-1|TRBD1|15
CASSPPGQVNTEAFF
TGTGCCAGCAGTCCCCCGGGACAGGTGAACACTGAAGCTTTCTTT
>TRBV10-3|few|TRBJ1-1|-|13
CAISEIEGTEAFF
TGTGCCATCAGTGAGATCGAGGGAACTGAAGCTTTCTTT
>TRBV27|-|TRBJ2-1|TRBD2|14
CASSSGLVVGEQFF
TGTGCCAGCAGTTCTGGACTAGTCGTCGGTGAGCAGTTCTTC
>TRBV7-9|-|TRBJ1-1|-|12
CASSLGRTEAFF
TGTGCCAGCAGCTTAGGGCGGACTGAAGCTTTCTTT
>TRBV6-5|-|TRBJ1-5|TRBD1|16
CASSYAGQGSNQPQHF
TGTGCCAGCAGTTACGCCGGACAGGGTAGCAATCAGCCCCAGCATTTT
>TRBV18|-|TRBJ1-4|TRBD1|14
CASSPDRGLEKLFF
TGTGCCAGCTCACCGGACAGGGGGCTCGAAAAACTGTTTTTT
>TRBV7-3|once|TRBJ2-3|TRBD2|18
CASSLASGGGGGTDTQYF
TGTGCCAGCAGCTTGGCTAGCGGGGGGGGAGGGGGCACAGATACGCAGTATTTT
>TRBV7-6|few|TRBJ1-1|-|15
CASSLGGGAGTEAFF
TGTGCCAGCAGCTTAGGTGGGGGGGCAGGGACTGAAGCTTTCTTT
>TRBV5-4|-|TRBJ1-3|-|19
CASSPGPDRLQFSGNTIYF
TGTGCCAGCAGCCCCGGGCCTGACAGGCTACAATTCTCTGGAAACACCATATATTTT
>TRBV4-3|-|TRBJ2-7|-|15
CASSLIAVSSYEQYF
TGCGCCAGCAGCCTCATAGCGGTGAGTTCCTACGAGCAGTACTTC
>TRBV6-5|-|TRBJ2-3|-|14
CASSPPGSTDTQYF
TGTGCCAGCAGCCCACCCGGGAGCACAGATACGCAGTATTTT
>TRBV5-6|-|TRBJ1-3|-|15
CASSLKQGSGNTIYF
TGTGCCAGCAGCTTAAAACAGGGCTCTGGAAACACCATATATTTT
>TRBV30|-|TRBJ2-3|-|13
CAWSPMGPDTQYF
TGTGCCTGGAGTCCCATGGGCCCAGATACGCAGTATTTT
>TRBV25-1|once|TRBJ2-7|-|16
CASSEYLAPRGPEQYF
TGTGCCAGCAGTGAATACCTAGCCCCCCGGGGTCCCGAGCAGTACTTC